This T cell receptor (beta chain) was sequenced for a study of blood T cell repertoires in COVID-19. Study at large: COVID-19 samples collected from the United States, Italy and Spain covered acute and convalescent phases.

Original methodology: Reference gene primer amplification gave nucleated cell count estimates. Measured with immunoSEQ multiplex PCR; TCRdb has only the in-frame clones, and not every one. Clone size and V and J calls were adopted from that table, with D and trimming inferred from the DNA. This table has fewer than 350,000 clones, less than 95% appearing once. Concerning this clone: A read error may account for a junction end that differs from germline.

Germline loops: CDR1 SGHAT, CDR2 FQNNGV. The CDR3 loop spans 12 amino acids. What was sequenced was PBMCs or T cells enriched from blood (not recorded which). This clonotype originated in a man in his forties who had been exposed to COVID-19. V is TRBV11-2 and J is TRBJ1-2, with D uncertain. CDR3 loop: CASSIDTGGYTF. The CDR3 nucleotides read TGTGCCAGCAGCATAGACACCGGTGGCTACACCTTC.